Sequencing of this TCR beta chain was carried out in a study of cytomegalovirus exposure and HLA in healthy donors. With respect to this clone: Its antigen remains unknown.

Germline-derived CDR1 and CDR2 are SEHNR and FQNEAQ (reference sequence). The V end lost 2 bases, the J end lost 3 bases, and 7 bases lay between the germline ends. This CDR3 has 13 amino acids. Findings of the study overall: Per a prior analysis, the majority of TCR beta V segments were productive roughly 90% or roughly 30% of the time. Being indistinguishable, some V segments were excluded, TRBV6-2 and TRBV6-3 among them. Among the most significant clusters, several appeared linked to common viral pathogens in a later analysis.

The PCR made use of 60 Vbeta and 13 Jbeta primers. The protocol was immunoSEQ multiplex PCR, while the TCRdb copy is restricted to in-frame clones and leaves out a portion. The repertoire table contains just over 150,000 clones. Input material: PBMCs. The receptor comes from a woman aged 55-69 years in good health and CMV-seronegative. This rearrangement joins TRBV7-9 to TRBJ1-2; TRBD1 is a possible D gene (5 bases). The CDR3 reads CASSLLGDYGYTF. CDR3 nucleotides: TGTGCCAGCAGCTTATTAGGGGACTATGGCTACACCTTC. The complete variable domain, with remaining parts taken from reference TRBV7-9 and TRBJ1-2, reads DTGVSQNPRHKITKRGQNVTFRCDPISEHNRLYWYRQTLGQGPEFLTYFQNEAQLEKSRLLSDRFSAERPKGSFSTLEIQRTEQGDSAMYLCASSLLGDYGYTFGSGTRLTVV.